This TCR beta chain was identified during a study of CD4 T cells in relation to SARS-CoV-2 and coronaviruses. As for this clone: What it binds is unknown.

Assay: immunoSEQ multiplex PCR; the TCRdb copy retains only in-frame clones and omits some. The profile covers tens of thousands of clones, with more than 65% appearing a single time and around 4.2% taken by the ten largest. The sequence derives from an adult with COVID-19. Specimen: naive CD4+ T cells from PBMCs, cultured in vitro. Subset reported: naive CD4+ T cells isolated by negative enrichment.

This CDR3 reads CASSRRGDTDTQYF. The DNA for the CDR3 is TGTGCCAGCAGCCGGAGAGGGGACACAGATACGCAGTATTTT. This chain connects TRBV3-1 (or the pseudogene TRBV3-2) to TRBJ2-3; D may be TRBD1 or TRBD2 (5 bases each). V shed 4 bases and J shed 2 bases, with 10 bases lying between them. Germline V gene lookup returns CDR1 LGHDT and CDR2 YNNKEL (reference sequence). This CDR3 contains 14 residues.